This entry is about one T cell receptor (beta chain). Its matching antigen is unknown. This record belongs to a study of cytotoxic CD8 clonotypes in ibrutinib-treated CLL. The study's findings and limits: Shared public clonotypes were rare, and on treatment they either got smaller or stayed the same.

Target depth was 1 in 200,000 to 1 in 1 million T cells, about 10x per clonotype. The data were produced by immunoSEQ multiplex PCR, yet TCRdb's version contains in-frame clones alone and is incomplete. The sample comprises over 120,000 clones, 60% to 85% of which are singletons, and around 4.9% rests with the top ten. Per germline, CDR1 SGHDT and CDR2 YYEEEE. The CDR3 spans 15 residues. V was cut by 0 bases and J by 4 bases, with 8 bases left in between. The origin of this receptor is a human donor with chronic lymphocytic leukemia. The source material was PBMCs, sampled after 24 months of ibrutinib treatment. The J gene is TRBJ2-6, the V gene TRBV5-6, with D hard to call. The CDR3 sequence is CASSLGLSGANVLTF. In DNA form, the CDR3 reads TGTGCCAGCAGCTTGGGCCTCTCCGGGGCCAACGTCCTGACTTTC.